This T cell receptor (beta chain) was recorded in a study of cytomegalovirus exposure and HLA in healthy donors. The donors were part of the roughly 130-subject validation cohort, which stood apart from the 666-subject first cohort. Study-wide points: Among TCR sequences, most were rare, though some public TCRs appeared in many donors. The classifier reportedly diagnosed cytomegalovirus status with high specificity and sensitivity.

The germline V gene encodes CDR1 SGHAT and CDR2 FQNNGV. The length of the CDR3 is 16 residues. The junction had 4 bases not matched to a gene; V was cut back by 0 bases and J by 3 bases. Clones were read by immunoSEQ multiplex PCR, and TCRdb kept only the in-frame ones, dropping some. The table shows about 330,000 clones, with approximately 86% occurring only once. With regard to this clone: What it recognizes is unknown.

The receptor was isolated from a woman under 40 in good health and CMV-seropositive. Input material: PBMCs. The chain recombines TRBV11-2 with TRBJ2-3; 9 bases are shared with TRBD2. DNA for the CDR3: TGTGCCAGCAGCTTAGATAGCGGGAGTGGGACAGATACGCAGTATTTT. It encodes CASSLDSGSGTDTQYF.